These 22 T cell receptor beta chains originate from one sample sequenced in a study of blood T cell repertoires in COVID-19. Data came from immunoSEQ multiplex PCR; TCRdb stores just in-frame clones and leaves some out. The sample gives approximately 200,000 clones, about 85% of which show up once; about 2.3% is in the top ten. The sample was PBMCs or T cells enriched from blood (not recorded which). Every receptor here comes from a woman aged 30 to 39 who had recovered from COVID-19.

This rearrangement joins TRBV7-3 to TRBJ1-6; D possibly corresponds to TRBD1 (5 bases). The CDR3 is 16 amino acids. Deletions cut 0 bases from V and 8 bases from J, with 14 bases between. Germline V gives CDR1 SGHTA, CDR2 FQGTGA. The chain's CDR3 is CASSLTSTEPYSPLHF. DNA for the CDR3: TGTGCCAGCAGCTTAACGTCGACAGAGCCCTATTCACCCCTCCACTTT.

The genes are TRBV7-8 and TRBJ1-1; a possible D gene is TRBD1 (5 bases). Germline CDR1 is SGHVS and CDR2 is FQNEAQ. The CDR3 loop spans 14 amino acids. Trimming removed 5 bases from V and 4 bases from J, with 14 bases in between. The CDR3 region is CASSPRAGGTEAFF. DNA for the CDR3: TGTGCCAGCAGCCCGAGGGCGGGGGGCACTGAAGCTTTCTTT.

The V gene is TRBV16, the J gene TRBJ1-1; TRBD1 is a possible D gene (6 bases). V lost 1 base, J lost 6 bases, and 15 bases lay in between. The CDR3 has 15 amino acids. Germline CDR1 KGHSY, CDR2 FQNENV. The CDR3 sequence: CASSQLQGKASEAFF. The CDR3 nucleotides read TGTGCCAGCAGCCAATTACAGGGTAAGGCGTCTGAAGCTTTCTTT.

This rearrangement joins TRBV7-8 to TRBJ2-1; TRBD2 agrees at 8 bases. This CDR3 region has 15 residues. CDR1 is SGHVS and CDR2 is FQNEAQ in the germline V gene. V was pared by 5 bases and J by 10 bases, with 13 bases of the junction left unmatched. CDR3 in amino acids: CASSPGLGPLEEQFF. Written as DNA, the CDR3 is TGTGCCAGCAGCCCGGGACTAGGCCCTCTGGAGGAGCAGTTCTTC.

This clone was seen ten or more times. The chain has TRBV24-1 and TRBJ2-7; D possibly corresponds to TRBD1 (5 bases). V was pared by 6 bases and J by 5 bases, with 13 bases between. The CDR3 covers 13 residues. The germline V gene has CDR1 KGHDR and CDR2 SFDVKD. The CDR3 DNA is TGTGCCACCAGTTCTTTCTCAGGGAACGAGCAGTACTTC. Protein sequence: CATSSFSGNEQYF.

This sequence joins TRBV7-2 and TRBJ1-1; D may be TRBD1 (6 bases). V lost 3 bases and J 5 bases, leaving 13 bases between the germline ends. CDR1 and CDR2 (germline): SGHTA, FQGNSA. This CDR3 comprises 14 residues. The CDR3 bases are TGTGCCAGCAGCTTTACAGGGTCGGGGACTGAAGCTTTCTTT. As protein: CASSFTGSGTEAFF.

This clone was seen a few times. CDR3 in amino acids: CASSQGGVQSPLHF. The CDR3 DNA sequence: TGCGCCAGCAGCCAAGGAGGGGTGCAGTCACCCCTCCACTTT. The rearrangement joins TRBV5-1 to TRBJ1-6, with a tentative D call TRBD1 (5 bases). Germline-derived CDR1 and CDR2 are SGHRS and YFSETQ. The CDR3 extends over 14 amino acids. Trimming cost V 4 bases and J 10 bases, with 15 bases left between them.

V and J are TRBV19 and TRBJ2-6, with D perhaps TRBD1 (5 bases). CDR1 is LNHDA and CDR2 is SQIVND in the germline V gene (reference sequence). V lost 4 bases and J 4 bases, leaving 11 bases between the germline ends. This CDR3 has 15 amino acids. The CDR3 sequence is CASSTRVAGANVLTF. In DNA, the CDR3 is TGTGCCAGTAGTACCAGGGTGGCCGGGGCCAACGTCCTGACTTTC.

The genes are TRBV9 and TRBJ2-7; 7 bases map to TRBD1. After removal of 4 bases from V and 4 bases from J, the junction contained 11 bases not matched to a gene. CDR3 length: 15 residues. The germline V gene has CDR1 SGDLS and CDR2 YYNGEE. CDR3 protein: CASSLTGTEIYEQYF. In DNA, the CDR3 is TGTGCCAGCAGCCTAACCGGGACAGAGATTTACGAGCAGTACTTC.

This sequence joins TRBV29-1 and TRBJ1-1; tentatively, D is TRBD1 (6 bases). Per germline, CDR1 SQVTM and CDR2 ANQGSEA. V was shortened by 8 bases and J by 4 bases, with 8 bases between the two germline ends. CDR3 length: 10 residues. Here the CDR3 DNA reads TGCAGCACGGGGGCCACTGAAGCTTTCTTT. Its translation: CSTGATEAFF.

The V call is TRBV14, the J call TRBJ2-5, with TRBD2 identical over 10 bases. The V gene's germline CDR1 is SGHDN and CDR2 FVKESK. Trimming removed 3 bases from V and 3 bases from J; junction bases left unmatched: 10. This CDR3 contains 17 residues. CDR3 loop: CASSHGWLAGVEETQYF. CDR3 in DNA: TGTGCCAGCAGCCATGGATGGCTAGCGGGAGTGGAAGAGACCCAGTACTTC.

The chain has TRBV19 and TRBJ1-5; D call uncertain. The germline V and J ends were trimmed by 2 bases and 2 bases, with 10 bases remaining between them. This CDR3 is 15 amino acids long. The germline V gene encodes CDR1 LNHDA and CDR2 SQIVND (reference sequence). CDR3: CASSISRSGNQPQHF. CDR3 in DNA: TGTGCCAGTAGTATATCCAGGTCGGGCAATCAGCCCCAGCATTTT.

CDR3 nucleotides: TGTGCCAGCAGCCAAGAATGGGACAGGGGGACCGGGGAGCTGTTTTTT. Encoded protein: CASSQEWDRGTGELFF. The genes are TRBV4-2 and TRBJ2-2; 11 positions match TRBD1. CDR3 size: 16 residues. The germline V gene encodes CDR1 LGHNA and CDR2 YNFKEQ. V was clipped by 0 bases and J by 5 bases; unmatched bases: 2.

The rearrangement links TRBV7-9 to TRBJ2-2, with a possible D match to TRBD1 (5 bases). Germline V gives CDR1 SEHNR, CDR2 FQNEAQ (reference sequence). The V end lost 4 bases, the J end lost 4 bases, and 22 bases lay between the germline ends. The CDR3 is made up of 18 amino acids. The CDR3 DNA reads TGTGCCAGCAGCTCCACCCTCATGGGCAGGGCTCCCACCGGGGAGCTGTTTTTT. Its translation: CASSSTLMGRAPTGELFF. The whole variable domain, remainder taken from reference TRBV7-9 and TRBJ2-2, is DTGVSQNPRHKITKRGQNVTFRCDPISEHNRLYWYRQTLGQGPEFLTYFQNEAQLEKSRLLSDRFSAERPKGSFSTLEIQRTEQGDSAMYLCASSSTLMGRAPTGELFFGEGSRLTVL.

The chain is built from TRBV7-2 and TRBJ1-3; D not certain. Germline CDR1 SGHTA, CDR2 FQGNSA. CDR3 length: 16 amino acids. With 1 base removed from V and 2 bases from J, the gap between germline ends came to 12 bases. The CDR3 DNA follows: TGTGCCAGCAGCTTAGGAGCGGCCGCGACTGGAAACACCATATATTTT. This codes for CASSLGAAATGNTIYF. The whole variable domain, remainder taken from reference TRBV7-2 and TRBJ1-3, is GAGVSQSPSNKVTEKGKDVELRCDPISGHTALYWYRQSLGQGLEFLIYFQGNSAPDKSGLPSDRFSAERTGGSVSTLTIQRTQQEDSAVYLCASSLGAAATGNTIYFGEGSWLTVV.

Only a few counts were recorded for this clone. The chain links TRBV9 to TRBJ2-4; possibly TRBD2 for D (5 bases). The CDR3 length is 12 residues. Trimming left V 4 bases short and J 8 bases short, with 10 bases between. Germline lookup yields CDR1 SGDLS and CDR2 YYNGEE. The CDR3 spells CASSPGGHIQYF. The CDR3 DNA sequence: TGTGCCAGCAGCCCAGGAGGCCACATTCAGTACTTC.

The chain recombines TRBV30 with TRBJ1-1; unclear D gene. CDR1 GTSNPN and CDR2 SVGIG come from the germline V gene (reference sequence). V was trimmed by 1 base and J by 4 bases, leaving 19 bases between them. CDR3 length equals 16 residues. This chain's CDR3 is CAWSALELDSGTEAFF. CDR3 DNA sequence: TGTGCCTGGAGTGCCCTGGAGCTAGACTCGGGCACTGAAGCTTTCTTT.

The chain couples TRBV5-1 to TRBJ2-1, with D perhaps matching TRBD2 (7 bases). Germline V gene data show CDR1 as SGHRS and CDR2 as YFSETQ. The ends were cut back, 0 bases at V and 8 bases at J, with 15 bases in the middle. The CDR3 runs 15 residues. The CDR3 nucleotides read TGCGCCAGCAGCTTGGAGGGGGAGGGTTCCGATGAGCAGTTCTTC. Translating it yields CASSLEGEGSDEQFF. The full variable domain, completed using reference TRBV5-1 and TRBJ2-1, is KAGVTQTPRYLIKTRGQQVTLSCSPISGHRSVSWYQQTPGQGLQFLFEYFSETQRNKGNFPGRFSGRQFSNSRSEMNVSTLELGDSALYLCASSLEGEGSDEQFFGPGTRLTVL.

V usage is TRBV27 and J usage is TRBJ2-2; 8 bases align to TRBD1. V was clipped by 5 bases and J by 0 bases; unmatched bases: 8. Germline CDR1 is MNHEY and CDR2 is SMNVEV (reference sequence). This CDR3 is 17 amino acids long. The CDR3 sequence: CASSQRVTGANTGELFF. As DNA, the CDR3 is TGTGCCAGCAGTCAAAGAGTGACAGGGGCGAACACCGGGGAGCTGTTTTTT.

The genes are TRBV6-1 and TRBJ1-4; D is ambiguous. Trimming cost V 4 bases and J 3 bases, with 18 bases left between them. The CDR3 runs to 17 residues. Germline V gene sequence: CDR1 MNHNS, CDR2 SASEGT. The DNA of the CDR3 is TGTGCCAGCAGTGTAGTAACCCCACTTCAGGCTAATGAAAAACTGTTTTTT. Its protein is CASSVVTPLQANEKLFF.

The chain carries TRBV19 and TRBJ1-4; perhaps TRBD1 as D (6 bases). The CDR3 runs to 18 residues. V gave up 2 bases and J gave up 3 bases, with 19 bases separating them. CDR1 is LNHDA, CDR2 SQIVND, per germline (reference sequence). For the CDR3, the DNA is TGTGCCAGTAGTATATGGCGTGGGGGGGGCCAGGCTAATGAAAAACTGTTTTTT. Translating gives CASSIWRGGGQANEKLFF.

In DNA, the CDR3 is TGTGCCAGCAGCTTGGGGGGTGGCGGTGTTAACAATGAGCAGTTCTTC. Its protein product is CASSLGGGGVNNEQFF. The chain recombines TRBV7-2 with TRBJ2-1; possibly TRBD2 for D (6 bases). There are 16 residues in the CDR3. Germline V CDR1 and CDR2: SGHTA, FQGNSA. The V end lost 3 bases, the J end lost 5 bases, and 17 bases lay between the germline ends. Full variable domain (missing parts from reference TRBV7-2 and TRBJ2-1): GAGVSQSPSNKVTEKGKDVELRCDPISGHTALYWYRQSLGQGLEFLIYFQGNSAPDKSGLPSDRFSAERTGGSVSTLTIQRTQQEDSAVYLCASSLGGGGVNNEQFFGPGTRLTVL.